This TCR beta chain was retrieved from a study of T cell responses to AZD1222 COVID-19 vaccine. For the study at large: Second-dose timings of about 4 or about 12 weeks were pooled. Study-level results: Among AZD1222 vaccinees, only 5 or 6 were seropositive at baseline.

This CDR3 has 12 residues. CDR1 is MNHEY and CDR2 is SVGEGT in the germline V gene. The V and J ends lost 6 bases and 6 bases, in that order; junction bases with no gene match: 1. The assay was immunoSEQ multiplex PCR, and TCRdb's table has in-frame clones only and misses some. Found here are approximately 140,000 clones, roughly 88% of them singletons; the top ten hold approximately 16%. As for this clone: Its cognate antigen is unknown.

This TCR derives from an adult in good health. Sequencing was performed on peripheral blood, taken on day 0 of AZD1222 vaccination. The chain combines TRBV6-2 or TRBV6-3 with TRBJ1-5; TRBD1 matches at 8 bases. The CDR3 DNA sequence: TGTGCCAGCAGCACAGGGGGTCAGCCCCAGCATTTT. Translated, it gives CASSTGGQPQHF.